One TCR beta chain is described in this entry. This CDR3 region has 19 residues. The record originates from a study of T cell responses to AZD1222 COVID-19 vaccine. Study information: Whether given at about 4 or about 12 weeks, second doses were pooled.

Libraries were prepared by immunoSEQ multiplex PCR; TCRdb keeps only in-frame clonotypes and omits some of them. The profile covers about 92,000 clones, with roughly nine tenths appearing a single time and under 2% taken by the ten largest. This sample comprised peripheral blood, obtained on day 0 of AZD1222 vaccination. This sequence joins TRBV21-1 and TRBJ2-3. TRBV21-1 is annotated as a pseudogene. This TCR was recovered from an adult in good health. The CDR3 spells CASSKSMRRGKGGPDTQYF. DNA for the CDR3: TGTGCCAGCAGCAAATCTATGCGGAGAGGAAAGGGCGGCCCAGATACGCAGTATTTT.